This TCR beta chain was documented in a study of OX40 agonist ivuxolimab in advanced cancers. Looked up from germline, CDR1 is MRHNA and CDR2 is SNTAGT. Germline trimming cut 6 bases from V and 7 bases from J; bases unmatched to any gene: 11. This CDR3 comprises 14 residues. This table comes from immunoSEQ multiplex PCR, and its TCRdb copy is limited to in-frame clones, with some not included. Altogether roughly 64,000 clones are present, more than 75% being singletons, with the ten largest covering 2% to 3%. The sequences come from CD4+ or CD8+ T cells sorted from blood, collected in a trial of the OX40 agonist ivuxolimab. The source is an adult with an advanced solid tumor such as melanoma, head and neck, liver or kidney cancer. The chain has TRBV6-4 and TRBJ1-1, with 7 bases aligning to TRBD1. The CDR3 coding sequence is TGTGCCAGCAGAATGACACCGGGACAGAGTGAAGCTTTCTTT. It yields the protein CASRMTPGQSEAFF.